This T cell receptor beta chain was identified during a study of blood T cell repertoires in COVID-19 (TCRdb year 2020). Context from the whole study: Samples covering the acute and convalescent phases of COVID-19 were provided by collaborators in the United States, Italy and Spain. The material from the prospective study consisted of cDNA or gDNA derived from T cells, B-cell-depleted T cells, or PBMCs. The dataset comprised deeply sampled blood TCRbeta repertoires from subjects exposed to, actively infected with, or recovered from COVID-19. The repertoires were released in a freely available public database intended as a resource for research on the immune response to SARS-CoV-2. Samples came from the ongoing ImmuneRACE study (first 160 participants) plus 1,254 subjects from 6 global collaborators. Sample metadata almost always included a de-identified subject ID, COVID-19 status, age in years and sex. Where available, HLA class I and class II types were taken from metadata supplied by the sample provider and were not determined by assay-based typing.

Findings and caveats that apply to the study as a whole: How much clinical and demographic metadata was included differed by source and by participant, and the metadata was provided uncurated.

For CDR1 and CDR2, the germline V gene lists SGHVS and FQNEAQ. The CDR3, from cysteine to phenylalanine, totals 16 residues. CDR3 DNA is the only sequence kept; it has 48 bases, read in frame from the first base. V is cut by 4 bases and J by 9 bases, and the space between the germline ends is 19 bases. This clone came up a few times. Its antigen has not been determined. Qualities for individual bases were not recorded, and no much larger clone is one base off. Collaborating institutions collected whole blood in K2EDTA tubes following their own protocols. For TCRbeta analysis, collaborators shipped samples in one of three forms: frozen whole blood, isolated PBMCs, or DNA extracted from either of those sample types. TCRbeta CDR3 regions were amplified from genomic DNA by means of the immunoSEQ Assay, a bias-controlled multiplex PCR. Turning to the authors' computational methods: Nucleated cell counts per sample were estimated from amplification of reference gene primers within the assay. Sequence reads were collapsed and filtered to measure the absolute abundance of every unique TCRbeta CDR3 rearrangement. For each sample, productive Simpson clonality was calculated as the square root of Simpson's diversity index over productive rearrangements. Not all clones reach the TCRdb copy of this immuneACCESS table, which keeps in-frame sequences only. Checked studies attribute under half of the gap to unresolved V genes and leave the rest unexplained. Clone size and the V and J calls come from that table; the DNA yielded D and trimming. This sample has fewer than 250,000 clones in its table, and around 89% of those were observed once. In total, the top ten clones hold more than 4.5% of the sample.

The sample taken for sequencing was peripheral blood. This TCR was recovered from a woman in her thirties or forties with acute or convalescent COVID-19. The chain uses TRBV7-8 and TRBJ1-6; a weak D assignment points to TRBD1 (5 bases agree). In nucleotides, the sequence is TGTGCCAGCAGCTACCAGAGTCGCGGGACCGGTTCACCCCTCCACTTT. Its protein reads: CASSYQSRGTGSPLHF.